Each of the 31 T cell receptor beta chains below was sequenced from the same sample in a study of OX40 agonist ivuxolimab in advanced cancers. Clones were sequenced by immunoSEQ multiplex PCR, and TCRdb holds only the in-frame ones, with some missing. Seen here are some 77,000 clones, approximately 85% observed once, and the top ten hold approximately 5%. Sequenced material: CD4+ or CD8+ T cells sorted from blood, taken in a trial of the OX40 agonist ivuxolimab. These TCRs come from an adult with an advanced solid tumor such as melanoma, head and neck, liver or kidney cancer.

V usage is TRBV30 and J usage is TRBJ1-1; no clear D gene. V lost 8 bases and J 5 bases, leaving 9 bases between the germline ends. Germline V gene sequence: CDR1 GTSNPN, CDR2 SVGIG (reference sequence). The CDR3 has 10 amino acids. The CDR3 DNA is TGTGCCGCCCAAGGTACTGAAGCTTTCTTT. It specifies CAAQGTEAFF.

The gene calls are TRBV7-9 and TRBJ2-3; D unclear. Deletions cut 2 bases from V and 2 bases from J, with 20 bases between. Germline V gene lookup returns CDR1 SEHNR and CDR2 FQNEAQ (reference sequence). The length of the CDR3 is 18 residues. The CDR3 DNA sequence: TGTGCCAGCAGCTTACCACCCCAGCGCACCCTTAACACAGATACGCAGTATTTT. Translated: CASSLPPQRTLNTDTQYF.

The chain combines TRBV7-8 with TRBJ1-1; D uncertain. Trimming left V 6 bases short and J 2 bases short, with 7 bases between. Germline assignment: CDR1 SGHVS and CDR2 FQNEAQ. CDR3 size: 12 residues. The DNA of the CDR3 is TGTGCCAGCAGTTTCACCAACACTGAAGCTTTCTTT. This encodes CASSFTNTEAFF.

The rearrangement links TRBV7-2 to TRBJ2-1, with D possibly matching TRBD2 (7 bases). Germline CDR1 reads SGHTA; CDR2 reads FQGNSA. V was clipped by 6 bases and J by 8 bases, with 17 bases between them. The CDR3 covers 14 residues. CDR3 coding DNA: TGTGCCAGCAGTTACAGGGTGGGAGGGGATGAGCAGTTCTTC. Protein: CASSYRVGGDEQFF.

This chain joins TRBV5-6 and TRBJ2-1, with no clear D. Germline CDR1 is SGHDT and CDR2 is YYEEEE. The germline V and J ends were trimmed by 4 bases and 8 bases, with 10 bases remaining between them. The CDR3 is 12 residues long. The CDR3 protein is CASSRPLDEQFF. CDR3 DNA: TGTGCCAGCAGCCGCCCTCTCGATGAGCAGTTCTTC.

A remark on this clone: Other DNA sequences of this sample code for an identical CDR3. This sequence joins TRBV18 and TRBJ2-7, with D perhaps matching TRBD2 (6 bases). This CDR3 is 13 amino acids long. The germline V gene has CDR1 KGHSH and CDR2 LQKENI. Trimming took 2 bases from V and 3 from J, leaving 8 bases between them. This CDR3 is CASSPGGGYEQYF. CDR3 nucleotides: TGTGCCAGCTCACCAGGGGGAGGCTACGAGCAGTACTTC.

J is TRBJ1-5 and V is TRBV2; D remains unclear. The CDR3 loop spans 14 amino acids. Trimming took off 6 bases at V and 1 base at J, with 10 bases between the two ends. The germline CDR1 and CDR2 sequences are SNHLY and FYNNEI. CDR3 region: CASRGGLSNQPQHF. The CDR3 region has the DNA TGTGCCAGCAGGGGAGGATTGAGCAATCAGCCCCAGCATTTT. Supplemented by reference TRBV2 and TRBJ1-5, the full variable domain reads EPEVTQTPSHQVTQMGQEVILRCVPISNHLYFYWYRQILGQKVEFLVSFYNNEISEKSEIFDDQFSVERPDGSNFTLKIRSTKLEDSAMYFCASRGGLSNQPQHFGDGTRLSIL.

The J gene is TRBJ2-1, the V gene TRBV6-5; maybe TRBD2 (6 bases). CDR1 is MNHEY and CDR2 is SVGAGI in the germline V gene. The CDR3 is made up of 14 amino acids. V shed 8 bases and J shed 4 bases, with 15 bases lying between them. The DNA of the CDR3 is TGTGCCAGCGGATTGGGAGGACCTTACAATGAGCAGTTCTTC. Amino acid sequence: CASGLGGPYNEQFF.

The chain has TRBV5-1 and TRBJ1-1; D is undetermined. Trimming took off 0 bases at V and 1 base at J, with 7 bases between the two ends. Germline lookup yields CDR1 SGHRS and CDR2 YFSETQ. The CDR3 totals 14 residues. The CDR3 DNA reads as TGCGCCAGCAGCTTGGCCGTAGGGAACACTGAAGCTTTCTTT. It specifies CASSLAVGNTEAFF. Full variable domain (missing parts from reference TRBV5-1 and TRBJ1-1): KAGVTQTPRYLIKTRGQQVTLSCSPISGHRSVSWYQQTPGQGLQFLFEYFSETQRNKGNFPGRFSGRQFSNSRSEMNVSTLELGDSALYLCASSLAVGNTEAFFGQGTRLTVV.

V usage is TRBV5-6 and J usage is TRBJ1-4; 10 bases line up with TRBD1. The germline gives CDR1 SGHDT, CDR2 YYEEEE. The CDR3 is made up of 19 amino acids. Losses at the gene ends were 0 bases for V and 3 bases for J; bases not matched to a gene: 11. The DNA for the CDR3 is TGTGCCAGCAGCTTGGCGACAGGGGGCGCTTGGATGGCTAATGAAAAACTGTTTTTT. This translates into CASSLATGGAWMANEKLFF.

This sequence joins TRBV19 and TRBJ2-3; D call uncertain. V was pared by 8 bases and J by 2 bases, with 17 bases between. The germline CDR1 and CDR2 sequences are LNHDA and SQIVND (reference sequence). CDR3 length equals 15 residues. The CDR3 is CASSPGARSTDTQYF. In DNA form, the CDR3 reads TGTGCCAGTTCCCCCGGAGCGCGGTCCACAGATACGCAGTATTTT.

The genes are TRBV9 and TRBJ2-1; D is possibly TRBD1 (5 bases). V was pared by 0 bases and J by 3 bases, with 10 bases between. Germline V CDR1 and CDR2: SGDLS, YYNGEE. This CDR3 is built from 15 residues. The chain's CDR3 is CASSVGGRDYNEQFF. The CDR3 bases are TGTGCCAGCAGCGTAGGCGGCAGGGACTACAATGAGCAGTTCTTC.

This clone was seen a handful of times. The V call is TRBV30, the J call TRBJ2-2, with TRBD1 matching 7 bases. There are 15 residues in the CDR3. Looked up from germline, CDR1 is GTSNPN and CDR2 is SVGIG (reference sequence). V dropped 1 base and J dropped 4; count of bases not matched to a gene: 6. As DNA, the CDR3 is TGTGCCTGGAGTGGATACAGGGGTCGCACCGGGGAGCTGTTTTTT. Its translation: CAWSGYRGRTGELFF.

This clone showed up just once. The chain has TRBV6-1 and TRBJ2-1; D gene ambiguous. The CDR3 has 17 amino acids. Germline V gives CDR1 MNHNS, CDR2 SASEGT. The V gene lost 3 bases and the J gene lost 2 bases, with 17 bases spanning the gap. In nucleotides, the CDR3 is TGTGCCAGCAGTGACAATAGGTACGGGTTAGCCTACAATGAGCAGTTCTTC. Translated: CASSDNRYGLAYNEQFF.

This clone was detected once. The chain's CDR3 is CAWSRDRTTSSYNSPLHF. The DNA of the CDR3 is TGTGCCTGGAGCCGGGACAGGACCACAAGCTCCTATAATTCACCCCTCCACTTT. The V call is TRBV30, the J call TRBJ1-6; the match to TRBD1 covers 8 bases. The junction had 10 bases not matched to a gene; V was cut back by 3 bases and J by 0 bases. CDR1 and CDR2 (germline): GTSNPN, SVGIG (reference sequence). The CDR3 contains 18 residues. The full variable domain, in which reference TRBV30 and TRBJ1-6 provide the parts outside the CDR3, is SQTIHQWPATLVQPVGSPLSLECTVEGTSNPNLYWYRQAAGRGLQLLFYSVGIGQISSEVPQNLSASRPQDRQFILSSKKLLLSDSGFYLCAWSRDRTTSSYNSPLHFGNGTRLTVT.

The rearrangement links TRBV6-1 to TRBJ2-7; D is uncertain. V lost 11 bases, J lost 2 bases, and 10 bases lay in between. CDR3 size: 11 residues. Per germline, CDR1 MNHNS and CDR2 SASEGT. The chain's CDR3 is CAAGEAYEQYF. Written as DNA, the CDR3 is TGTGCCGCAGGAGAAGCCTACGAGCAGTACTTC.

In DNA, the CDR3 is TGTGCCAGCAGTTTGACTCCGACAGGGAGCACTGAAGCTTTCTTT. Translating gives CASSLTPTGSTEAFF. The V call is TRBV6-5, the J call TRBJ1-1, with TRBD1 matching over 7 bases. CDR3 length: 15 amino acids. From germline, CDR1 is MNHEY and CDR2 SVGAGI. Trimming removed 4 bases from V and 4 bases from J; junction bases left unmatched: 9.

The sample holds one count of this clone. This chain's CDR3 is CASSYSFGAGANVLTF. The CDR3 region has the DNA TGTGCCAGCAGTTACTCGTTCGGGGCTGGGGCCAACGTCCTGACTTTC. V gene TRBV6-5 combines with J gene TRBJ2-6, with TRBD2 as a possible D gene (5 bases). The germline V and J ends were trimmed by 0 bases and 2 bases, with 8 bases remaining between them. Germline V gene sequence: CDR1 MNHEY, CDR2 SVGAGI. The CDR3 has 16 amino acids.

The V and J genes are TRBV7-9 and TRBJ2-5; D unclear. Germline V lookup: CDR1 SEHNR, CDR2 FQNEAQ (reference sequence). The CDR3 runs 15 residues. V was pared by 0 bases and J by 5 bases, with 13 bases between. The CDR3: CASSLASVVGETQYF. The CDR3 DNA follows: TGTGCCAGCAGCTTAGCCTCGGTCGTGGGGGAGACCCAGTACTTC.

V gene TRBV15 combines with J gene TRBJ2-3; 9 bases align to TRBD2. The V gene end was trimmed by 8 bases and the J gene end by 7 bases; junction bases not matched to a gene: 16. The CDR3 loop spans 16 amino acids. Germline lookup yields CDR1 LNHNV and CDR2 YYDKDF (reference sequence). The CDR3 here is CATRGRLAGPGNTQYF. Written as DNA, the CDR3 is TGTGCCACCCGGGGTAGGCTAGCGGGACCGGGGAATACGCAGTATTTT.

V gene TRBV9 combines with J gene TRBJ2-7; tentative D call: TRBD1 (6 bases). Per the germline V gene, CDR1 is SGDLS and CDR2 is YYNGEE. This CDR3 has 13 amino acids. The V and J ends lost 3 bases and 3 bases respectively, with 10 bases between them. The CDR3 nucleotides read TGTGCCAGCAGCGAAAGACAGGACTACGAGCAGTACTTC. The encoded protein is CASSERQDYEQYF.

V and J are TRBV6-5 and TRBJ2-7; weak D call: TRBD1 (5 bases). This CDR3 is built from 15 residues. V dropped 6 bases and J dropped 1 base, with 16 bases sitting between them. Germline V gene sequence: CDR1 MNHEY, CDR2 SVGAGI. The CDR3 coding sequence is TGTGCCAGCAGCCCCCCTGGGGCAGGTTCCTACGAGCAGTACTTC. Its protein is CASSPPGAGSYEQYF.

The chain employs TRBV7-3 and TRBJ2-7, with D unclear. Germline V gene sequence: CDR1 SGHTA, CDR2 FQGTGA. The CDR3 totals 14 residues. V dropped 2 bases and J dropped 2 bases, with 10 bases sitting between them. CDR3 sequence (DNA): TGTGCCAGCAGCTTAGATCGAACCACCTACGAGCAGTACTTC. Its protein product is CASSLDRTTYEQYF.

As to this clone: Mismatch with germline at one junction end may stem from a read error. The chain uses TRBV5-1 and TRBJ2-7, with 13 nucleotides matching TRBD2. The CDR3 has 21 amino acids. Germline V gene sequence: CDR1 SGHRS, CDR2 YFSETQ. The DNA of the CDR3 is TGCGCCAGCAGATTGGGGACGGGACTAGCGGGGCCAACTCTTAGCTCCTACGAGCAGTACTTC. It codes for CASRLGTGLAGPTLSSYEQYF. Variable domain in full (rest from reference TRBV5-1 and TRBJ2-7): KAGVTQTPRYLIKTRGQQVTLSCSPISGHRSVSWYQQTPGQGLQFLFEYFSETQRNKGNFPGRFSGRQFSNSRSEMNVSTLELGDSALYLCASRLGTGLAGPTLSSYEQYFGPGTRLTVT.

This chain links TRBV10-3 with TRBJ2-6; 9 bases align to TRBD2. Germline V lookup: CDR1 ENHRY, CDR2 SYGVKD. The CDR3 extends over 19 amino acids. The J segment lost 4 bases and the V segment lost 2 bases, leaving 12 bases of the junction unmatched. As DNA, the CDR3 is TGTGCCATCAGTGAGGGTAGCGGGAGTAACTTTTGGGGGGCCAACGTCCTGACTTTC. Protein: CAISEGSGSNFWGANVLTF.

The chain employs TRBV19 and TRBJ2-7, with D possibly called TRBD1 or TRBD2 (7 bases each). Germline CDR1 LNHDA, CDR2 SQIVND (reference sequence). V shed 5 bases and J shed 3 bases, with 14 bases lying between them. CDR3 length: 14 residues. The CDR3 DNA reads TGTGCCAGTAGTTCCTCAGGGGGGGACTACGAGCAGTACTTC. It encodes CASSSSGGDYEQYF.

This rearrangement joins TRBV2 to TRBJ2-1, with D perhaps matching TRBD2 (6 bases). CDR3 length: 12 residues. Per germline, CDR1 SNHLY and CDR2 FYNNEI. The V end lost 4 bases, the J end lost 8 bases, and 9 bases lay between the germline ends. The CDR3 sequence is CASSVRGDEQFF. DNA of the CDR3: TGTGCCAGCAGTGTGCGGGGTGATGAGCAGTTCTTC.

The chain couples TRBV27 to TRBJ1-5; D is undetermined. Germline values: CDR1 MNHEY, CDR2 SMNVEV (reference sequence). The CDR3 loop spans 16 amino acids. V lost 6 bases to trimming and J lost 2 bases, with 17 bases between them. The DNA of the CDR3 is TGTGCCAGCAGCCCCTCCGCGGGTGGCCGCAATCAGCCCCAGCATTTT. Amino acid sequence: CASSPSAGGRNQPQHF.

The rearrangement joins TRBV7-2 to TRBJ1-6, with 9 positions matching TRBD1. The V gene end was trimmed by 4 bases and the J gene end by 8 bases; junction bases not matched to a gene: 6. Germline V gene lookup returns CDR1 SGHTA and CDR2 FQGNSA. The CDR3 is made up of 15 amino acids. The CDR3 sequence is CASSWGQGRDSPLHF. The CDR3 DNA reads TGTGCCAGCAGCTGGGGACAGGGACGTGATTCACCCCTCCACTTT.

In the case of this clone: Within the sample, other DNA sequences also encode this same CDR3. V and J are TRBV6-6 and TRBJ2-7, with D possibly being TRBD2 (5 bases). V lost 0 bases, J lost 6 bases, and 9 bases lay in between. This CDR3 is built from 13 residues. Germline V gene data show CDR1 as MNHNY and CDR2 as SVGAGI (reference sequence). The chain's CDR3 is CASSYSSRGEQYF. CDR3 coding DNA: TGTGCCAGCAGTTACTCGTCCCGGGGCGAGCAGTACTTC.

The J gene is TRBJ2-6, the V gene TRBV7-8; perhaps D is TRBD1 or TRBD2 (5 bases each). V dropped 5 bases and J dropped 4 bases, with 15 bases sitting between them. Germline-derived CDR1 and CDR2 are SGHVS and FQNEAQ. The CDR3 sequence is 16 residues long. The CDR3 DNA follows: TGTGCCAGCAGCGCCAGGGTCGGGGCGGGGGCCAACGTCCTGACTTTC. Protein: CASSARVGAGANVLTF.